Following are 6 T cell receptor beta chains from one sample sequenced in a study of T cell clonotyping in hematopoietic cell transplantation (dated by TCRdb to about 2021). Libraries came from the immunoSEQ multiplex PCR assay. TCRdb took this table from immuneACCESS and kept in-frame rearrangements with V and J called. Such tables lack part of the clones; where checked against another copy, unresolved V genes explain under half of the gap, and the rest is unexplained. Here the sample has tens of thousands of clones; roughly 92% occur a single time. The ten top clones hold about 0.86% of the sample. The sample was peripheral blood mononuclear cells. These receptors came from a woman aged 50 to 60 in good health. Some clones in this sample may be carry-over from other donors' samples.

CDR3 DNA: TGTGCCGGTCAGGACGCAGATACGCAGTATTTT. Amino acids: CAGQDADTQYF. V and J are TRBV27 and TRBJ2-3; D is ambiguous. The CDR3 covers 11 residues. V lost 11 bases, J lost 4 bases, and 10 bases lay in between. In germline, CDR1 is MNHEY, CDR2 SMNVEV (reference sequence).

This chain uses TRBV2 with TRBJ1-4; D gene uncertain. CDR1 and CDR2 (germline): SNHLY, FYNNEI. CDR3 size: 13 residues. The V end lost 7 bases, the J end lost 6 bases, and 12 bases lay between the germline ends. CDR3 DNA: TGTGCCAGCACCCTAGATCGGTATGAAAAACTGTTTTTT. This translates into CASTLDRYEKLFF.

The chain carries TRBV2 and TRBJ2-5, with no clear D. Trimming left V 5 bases short and J 1 base short, with 17 bases between. CDR1 is SNHLY and CDR2 is FYNNEI in the germline V gene. This CDR3 is built from 16 residues. CDR3 DNA sequence: TGTGCCAGCAGTCGACGGAATCCGCACCGCCAAGAGACCCAGTACTTC. Its protein product is CASSRRNPHRQETQYF.

The J gene is TRBJ2-7, the V gene TRBV29-1; D is possibly TRBD2 (7 bases). V lost 1 base and J 5 bases, leaving 15 bases between the germline ends. In germline, CDR1 is SQVTM, CDR2 ANQGSEA. The CDR3 length is 14 residues. The DNA for the CDR3 is TGCAGCGTTGAAGGGGGGGGCATACAGGACGAGCAGTACTTC. Encoded protein: CSVEGGGIQDEQYF.

The chain uses TRBV9 and TRBJ2-5; 12 positions match TRBD2. V lost 4 bases and J lost 5; bases outside the gene matches: 6. The CDR3 contains 15 residues. Germline CDR1 reads SGDLS; CDR2 reads YYNGEE. The CDR3 reads CASSPRTSGVETQYF. The DNA for the CDR3 is TGTGCCAGCAGCCCTCGGACTAGCGGGGTGGAGACCCAGTACTTC.

The V and J genes are TRBV4-3 and TRBJ1-1, with a tentative D call TRBD1 (5 bases). The CDR3 has 16 amino acids. Germline-derived CDR1 and CDR2 are LGHNA and YSLEER. V was cut by 0 bases and J by 7 bases, with 18 bases left in between. The DNA for the CDR3 is TGCGCCAGCAGCCAAGACCAACTGGAGGGGAAATTTGAAGCTTTCTTT. Its protein is CASSQDQLEGKFEAFF.